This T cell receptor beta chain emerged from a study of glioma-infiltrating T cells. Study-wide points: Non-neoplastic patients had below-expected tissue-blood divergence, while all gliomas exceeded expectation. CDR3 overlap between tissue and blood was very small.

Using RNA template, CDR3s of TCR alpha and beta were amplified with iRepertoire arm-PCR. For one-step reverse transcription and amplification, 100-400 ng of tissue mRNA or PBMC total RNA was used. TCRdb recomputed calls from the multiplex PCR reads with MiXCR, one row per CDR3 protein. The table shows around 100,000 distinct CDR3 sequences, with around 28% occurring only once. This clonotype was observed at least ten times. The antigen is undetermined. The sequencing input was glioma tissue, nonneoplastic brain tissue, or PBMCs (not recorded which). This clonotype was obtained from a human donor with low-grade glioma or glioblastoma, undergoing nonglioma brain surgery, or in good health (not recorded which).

CDR3 loop: CASSPTGDHEQYF. Written as DNA, the CDR3 is TGTGCCAGCAGCCCCACAGGGGACCACGAGCAGTACTTC. The genes are TRBV6-1 and TRBJ2-7, with 7 bases identical to TRBD1. The CDR3 has 13 residues. The germline CDR1 and CDR2 sequences are MNHNS and SASEGT. Trimming took 6 bases from V and 5 from J; bases not matched to a gene: 7.